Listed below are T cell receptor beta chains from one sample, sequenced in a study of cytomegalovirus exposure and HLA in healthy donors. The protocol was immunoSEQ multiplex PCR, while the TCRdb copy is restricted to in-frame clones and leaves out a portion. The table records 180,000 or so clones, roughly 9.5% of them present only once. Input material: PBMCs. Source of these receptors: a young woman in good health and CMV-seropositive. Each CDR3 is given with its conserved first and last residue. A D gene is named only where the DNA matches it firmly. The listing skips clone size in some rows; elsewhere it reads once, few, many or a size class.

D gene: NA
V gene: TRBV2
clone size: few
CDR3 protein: CASIYSYGYTF

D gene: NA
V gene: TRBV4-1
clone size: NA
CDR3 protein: CASSQVPLGTGELFF

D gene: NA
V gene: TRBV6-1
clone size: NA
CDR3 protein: CASRTSRASYNEQFF

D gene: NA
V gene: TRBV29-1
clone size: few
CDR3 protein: CSVARTVNTEAFF

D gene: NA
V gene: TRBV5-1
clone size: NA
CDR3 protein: CAISARPGADTQYF

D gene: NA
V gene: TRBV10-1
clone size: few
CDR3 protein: CASSPPGGGYTF

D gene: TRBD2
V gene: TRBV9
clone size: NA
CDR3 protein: CASSVGASGSLGETQYF

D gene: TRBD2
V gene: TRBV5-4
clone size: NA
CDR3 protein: CASSSEGGGSGVQETQYF

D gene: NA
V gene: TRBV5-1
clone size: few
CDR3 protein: CASSLTLQGAYNEQFF

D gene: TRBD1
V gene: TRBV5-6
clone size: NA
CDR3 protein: CASSLWDRVNTEAFF

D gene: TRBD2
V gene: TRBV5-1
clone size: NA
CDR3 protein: CASRLAGDRYEQYF

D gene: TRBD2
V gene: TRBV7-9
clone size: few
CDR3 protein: CASSRTSGSYEQYF

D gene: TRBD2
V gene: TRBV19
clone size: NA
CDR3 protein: CASSIGADGGSWYEQYF

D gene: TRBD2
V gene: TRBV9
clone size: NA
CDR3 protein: CASSASGSRYNEQFF

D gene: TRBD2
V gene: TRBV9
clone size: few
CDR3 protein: CASSPGSSGILF

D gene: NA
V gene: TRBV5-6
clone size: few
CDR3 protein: CASSSEDGTSDVSSYEQYF

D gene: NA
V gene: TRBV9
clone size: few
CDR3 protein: CASSVGVGGYTF

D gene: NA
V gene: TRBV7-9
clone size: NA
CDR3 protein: CASSLGSSGDTEAFF

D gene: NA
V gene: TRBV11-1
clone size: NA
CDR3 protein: CASSLGPFPETQYF

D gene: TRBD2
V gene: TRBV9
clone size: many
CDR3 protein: CASSVGGGNTQYF

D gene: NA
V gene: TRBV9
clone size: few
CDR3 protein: CASSPRDSSNTGELFF

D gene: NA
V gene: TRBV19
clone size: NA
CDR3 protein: CASSIGGVVGTEAFF

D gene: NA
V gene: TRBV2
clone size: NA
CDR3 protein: CASRTETGSLIYGYTF

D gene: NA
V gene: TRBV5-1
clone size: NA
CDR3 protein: CASSPDGGPYEQYF

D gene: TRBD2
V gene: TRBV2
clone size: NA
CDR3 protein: CASSLGLAGGEQYF

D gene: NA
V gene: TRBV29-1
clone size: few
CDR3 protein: CSARIRGYYTF

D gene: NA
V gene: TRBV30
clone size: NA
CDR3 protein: CAWSVSASDTQYF

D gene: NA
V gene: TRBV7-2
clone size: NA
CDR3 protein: CASSFSPAGQETQYF

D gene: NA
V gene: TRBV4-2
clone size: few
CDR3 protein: CASSQEQGFQETQYF

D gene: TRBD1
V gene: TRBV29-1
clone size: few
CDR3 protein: CSVSGQGADYGYTF

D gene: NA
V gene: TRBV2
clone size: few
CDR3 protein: CASSLTGVNEKLFF

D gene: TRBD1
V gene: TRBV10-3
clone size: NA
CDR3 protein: CAISGTGLSDTQYF

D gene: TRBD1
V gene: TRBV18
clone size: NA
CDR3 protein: CASSPGQGAGYGYTF

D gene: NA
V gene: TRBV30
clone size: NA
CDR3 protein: CAWSGLTASGNTIYF